A few counts support the clone carrying this TCR beta chain. Drawing of peripheral blood yielded about 9.7 milliliters from each donor. The use of a sample-barcoded 5' primer and a J-beta primer mix characterized a second PCR of 7 to 11 cycles. TCRdb fed the 5' RACE reads into MiXCR, producing one record per CDR3 protein. The sample lists some 1.8 million distinct CDR3 sequences, about 39% seen once, with about 23% in the top ten. This sample is drawn from a study of blood T cells in healthy people across ages. Overall study context: Template switching recovered approximately one barcoded beta molecule for every two T cells.

CDR3 length: 17 amino acids. This rearrangement joins TRBV21-1 to TRBJ2-7; the D call TRBD1 from the table was never checked on the DNA. TRBV21-1 represents a pseudogene. The source material was blood. This clonotype was sampled from a human donor in good health. CDR3 DNA: TGTGCCAGCAGCACACAAGGTAGGGGGGCCATACCCTACGAGCAGTACTTC. Translated: CASSTQGRGAIPYEQYF.